A single sample gave rise to the 21 T cell receptor beta chains below, sequenced in a study of CD8+CD57+ T cells in acquired aplastic anemia. It was genomic DNA that served as the template for profiling TCR beta VDJ and CDR3. TCRdb reprocessed the reads with MiXCR, giving one entry per CDR3 protein. The table shows about 160,000 distinct CDR3 sequences, with roughly 40% occurring only once. The sequencing input was sorted CD4+, CD8+, or CD8+CD57+ T cells (not recorded which) from PBMCs. Every receptor here comes from a human donor in good health.

The V call is TRBV7-3, the J call TRBJ1-6; 8 nucleotides line up with TRBD1. J lost 9 bases, V lost 5 bases, and 12 bases had no gene match. The germline gives CDR1 SGHTA, CDR2 FQGTGA. The CDR3 is 16 amino acids. CDR3 DNA: TGTGCCAGCAGCCCAGGGGCAGGGGGCGCTTCTTCACCCCTCCACTTT. This encodes CASSPGAGGASSPLHF.

About this clonotype itself: A much larger clone lies one base from this, so it may be a read error. The CDR3 sequence is CASSAQNEQFF. DNA for the CDR3: TGTGCCAGCAGTGCTCAGAATGAGCAGTTCTTC. This chain uses TRBV12-3 or TRBV12-4 with TRBJ2-1; D not certain. V gave up 5 bases and J gave up 7 bases, with 6 bases separating them. CDR3 size: 11 residues.

The V gene is TRBV20-1, the J gene TRBJ2-1; the match to TRBD2 covers 12 bases. There are 14 residues in the CDR3. Trimming at V came to 3 bases and at J to 8 bases, leaving 5 bases not matched to a gene. Germline V gene sequence: CDR1 DFQATT, CDR2 SNEGSKA (reference sequence). CDR3 bases: TGCAGTGCTAGGGCTAGCGGGGGGGCAGATGAGCAGTTCTTC. It is translated as CSARASGGADEQFF.

A few counts support this clonotype. This clone may be a read error of a much larger clone one base away. The rearrangement joins TRBV20-1 to TRBJ1-2; 7 positions match TRBD1. Looked up from germline, CDR1 is DFQATT and CDR2 is SNEGSKA (reference sequence). This CDR3 contains 15 residues. The CDR3 DNA follows: TGCAGTGCTAGAGAGACAGGGTTCTTACACTATGGCTACGCCTTC. This sequence encodes CSARETGFLHYGYAF.

This clonotype was seen just once. The rearrangement links TRBV19 to TRBJ2-5; D unresolved. The CDR3 loop spans 14 amino acids. Deletions cut 4 bases from V and 0 bases from J, with 9 bases between. CDR1 is LNHDA and CDR2 is SQIVND in the germline V gene (reference sequence). This chain's CDR3 is CASSNRHYQETQYF. The CDR3 DNA is TGTGCCAGTAGTAACAGACATTACCAAGAGACCCAGTACTTC. The full variable domain, rest sourced from reference TRBV19 and TRBJ2-5, is DGGITQSPKYLFRKEGQNVTLSCEQNLNHDAMYWYRQDPGQGLRLIYYSQIVNDFQKGDIAEGYSVSREKKESFPLTVTSAQKNPTAFYLCASSNRHYQETQYFGPGTRLLVL.

Notes on this clonotype: Germline and junction disagree at one end, which may indicate a read error. The rearrangement joins TRBV6-2 or TRBV6-3 to TRBJ1-1; TRBD1 might be the D (6 bases). Germline loops: CDR1 MNHEY, CDR2 SVGEGT. The CDR3 extends over 16 amino acids. CDR3 bases: TGTGCCAGCAGGAGTTTACTGGGACACTTTAACATTGAAGCTTTCTTT. This translates into CASRSLLGHFNIEAFF.

The gene calls are TRBV29-1 and TRBJ1-1; tentatively, D is TRBD1 (6 bases). Germline CDR1 and CDR2: SQVTM and ANQGSEA. The CDR3 totals 13 residues. V lost 6 bases, J lost 7 bases, and 18 bases lay in between. CDR3 in amino acids: CSVRPGTPNEAFF. The DNA of the CDR3 is TGCAGCGTGAGACCCGGGACACCGAATGAAGCTTTCTTT.

This chain connects TRBV7-9 to TRBJ2-7; 7 bases align to TRBD2. The CDR3 has 14 amino acids. Germline assignment: CDR1 SEHNR and CDR2 FQNEAQ (reference sequence). The ends lost 3 bases at V and 6 bases at J; junction bases unmatched: 8. CDR3 bases: TGTGCCAGCAGCTTGGGTGGGGGGGGAGGCGAGCAGTACTTC. It encodes CASSLGGGGGEQYF.

The chain uses TRBV2 and TRBJ1-4; a weak D match, TRBD1 (5 bases). Trimming cost V 4 bases and J 12 bases, with 15 bases left between them. This CDR3 has 13 residues. Germline assignment: CDR1 SNHLY and CDR2 FYNNEI. As DNA, the CDR3 is TGTGCCAGCAGTGGGACCCAGGGCAGCGAACTGTTTTTT. Amino acids: CASSGTQGSELFF.

About this clonotype: Given a much more abundant clone one base away, this may be a read error. The V and J genes are TRBV12-3 or TRBV12-4 and TRBJ2-5; 10 bases fit TRBD2. This CDR3 has 15 residues. The CDR3 DNA is TGTGCCAGCAGGCCTCTAGCGGGAGCTCAAGAGGCCCAGTACTTC. Protein product: CASRPLAGAQEAQYF.

A single count supports this clonotype. CDR3 loop: CSANRGKNYGYTF. The DNA for the CDR3 is TGCAGTGCTAATCGGGGGAAGAACTATGGCTACACCTTC. The chain is built from TRBV20-1 and TRBJ1-2; D may be TRBD1 (5 bases). Germline loops: CDR1 DFQATT, CDR2 SNEGSKA (reference sequence). Trimming cost V 4 bases and J 2 bases, with 11 bases left between them. The CDR3 runs 13 residues.

In regard to this clonotype: Sequence at one end of the junction differs from germline and may be a read error. V is TRBV19 and J is TRBJ2-1; D ambiguous. The CDR3 is 11 residues long. Per germline, CDR1 LNHDA and CDR2 SQIVND (reference sequence). The CDR3 nucleotides are TGTGCCAGTAGTATAGGTAGGATGTGGTCCTTC. It yields the protein CASSIGRMWSF.

This clonotype showed up just once. The chain is built from TRBV2 and TRBJ2-1, with 10 bases that match TRBD2. The CDR3 spans 15 residues. Losses at the gene ends were 9 bases for V and 7 bases for J; bases not matched to a gene: 12. Per germline, CDR1 SNHLY and CDR2 FYNNEI. CDR3 nucleotides: TGTGCCAGGGGGCAAAGCGGGAGGGCCGGAAATGAGCAGTTCTTC. This gives the protein CARGQSGRAGNEQFF.

This clonotype was counted ten times or more. Sequence at one end of the junction differs from germline and may be a read error. This chain connects TRBV11-2 to TRBJ2-7; 9 bases are shared with TRBD1. This CDR3 comprises 18 residues. Germline CDR1 reads SGHAT; CDR2 reads FQNNGV. The DNA of the CDR3 is TGTGCCAGCAGCCTAGATTCCAATTCACAGGGGGCAGCGTACGAGCAGTACTTC. Translation gives CASSLDSNSQGAAYEQYF.

The chain joins TRBV7-9 to TRBJ2-7; no firm D call. V was cut by 8 bases and J by 1 base, with 6 bases left in between. Germline V gene sequence: CDR1 SEHNR, CDR2 FQNEAQ (reference sequence). The CDR3 is made up of 11 amino acids. The CDR3 DNA is TGTGCCAGCCAAGGGTCCTACGAGCAGTACTTC. It encodes CASQGSYEQYF.

This clonotype was seen only once. CDR3 sequence reads: CASSTGGLKGEAFF. CDR3 DNA sequence: TGTGCCAGCAGCACCGGGGGGCTTAAGGGTGAAGCTTTCTTT. The chain joins TRBV7-6 to TRBJ1-1; possibly TRBD1 for D (6 bases). The CDR3 has 14 amino acids. Germline CDR1 is SGHVS and CDR2 is FNYEAQ. Trimming shortened V by 5 bases and J by 7 bases, and 17 bases separated the two germline ends. Variable domain in full (rest from reference TRBV7-6 and TRBJ1-1): GAGVSQSPRYKVTKRGQDVALRCDPISGHVSLYWYRQALGQGPEFLTYFNYEAQQDKSGLPNDRFSAERPEGSISTLTIQRTEQRDSAMYRCASSTGGLKGEAFFGQGTRLTVV.

A word on this clonotype: Being one base from a much bigger clone, this may be a read error. No conserved phenylalanine or tryptophan ends this CDR3, so it is likely a read error. This chain links TRBV9 with TRBJ1-3; D call uncertain. Germline CDR1 and CDR2: SGDLS and YYNGEE. V was shortened by 0 bases and J by 3 bases, with 7 bases between the two germline ends. CDR3 length: 14 amino acids. CDR3 coding DNA: TGTGCCAGCAGCGTAGCCGGAATTGGAAACACCATATATTCT. It translates to CASSVAGIGNTIYS.

The chain employs TRBV7-9 and TRBJ1-4, with D uncertain. The length of the CDR3 is 15 residues. Germline loops: CDR1 SEHNR, CDR2 FQNEAQ (reference sequence). Trimming left V 5 bases short and J 4 bases short, with 14 bases between. The CDR3 region has the DNA TGTGCCAGCAGCGTCACCCATACATTTAATGAAAAACTGTTTTTT. Translated, it gives CASSVTHTFNEKLFF. Full variable domain (rest looked up from reference TRBV7-9 and TRBJ1-4): DTGVSQNPRHKITKRGQNVTFRCDPISEHNRLYWYRQTLGQGPEFLTYFQNEAQLEKSRLLSDRFSAERPKGSFSTLEIQRTEQGDSAMYLCASSVTHTFNEKLFFGSGTQLSVL.

The rearrangement joins TRBV20-1 to TRBJ2-7, with 14 bases aligning to TRBD2. Trimming removed 6 bases from V and 2 bases from J; junction bases left unmatched: 3. CDR1 and CDR2 from the germline V gene are DFQATT and SNEGSKA (reference sequence). CDR3 length: 14 residues. The CDR3 nucleotides read TGCAGTGCCCGACTAGCGGGGGGGACCTACGAGCAGTACTTC. This sequence encodes CSARLAGGTYEQYF.

This clonotype was seen repeatedly, ten times or more. The chain couples TRBV11-2 to TRBJ2-5, with 8 positions matching TRBD1. Looked up from germline, CDR1 is SGHAT and CDR2 is FQNNGV. The CDR3 runs to 15 residues. J was trimmed by 5 bases and V by 1 base; bases with no gene match: 6. Written as DNA, the CDR3 is TGTGCCAGCAGCTTAGGAACAGGGGGTTGGGAGACCCAGTACTTC. Translation gives CASSLGTGGWETQYF.

The chain links TRBV25-1 to TRBJ2-3; TRBD2 matches at 10 bases. The CDR3 is 17 residues long. Per the germline V gene, CDR1 is MGHDK and CDR2 is SYGVNS. V was pared by 6 bases and J by 1 base, with 10 bases of the junction left unmatched. The CDR3 is CASSLEDSGGRTDTQYF. CDR3 DNA sequence: TGTGCCAGCAGCTTGGAAGATAGCGGGGGGCGCACAGATACGCAGTATTTT.